This T cell receptor (beta chain) came from a study of ipilimumab plus nivolumab after autologous stem cell transplantation. Patients got ipilimumab 1 mg/kg beginning 14 to 28 days post-transplant. Germline V gene sequence: CDR1 SQVTM, CDR2 ANQGSEA. V was clipped by 4 bases and J by 6 bases; unmatched bases: 1. The CDR3 extends over 12 amino acids. This table comes from immunoSEQ multiplex PCR, and its TCRdb copy is limited to in-frame clones, with some not included. This table has some 40,000 clones, around 92% appearing once. The clonotype was recovered from a male donor with multiple myeloma. The V call is TRBV29-1, the J call TRBJ2-3; 10 bases line up with TRBD2. Sequencing used PBMCs, obtained in a trial of ipilimumab plus nivolumab as post-transplant consolidation. For the CDR3, the DNA is TGCAGCGTTGTTAGCGGGAGGGATACGCAGTATTTT. Its translation is CSVVSGRDTQYF.